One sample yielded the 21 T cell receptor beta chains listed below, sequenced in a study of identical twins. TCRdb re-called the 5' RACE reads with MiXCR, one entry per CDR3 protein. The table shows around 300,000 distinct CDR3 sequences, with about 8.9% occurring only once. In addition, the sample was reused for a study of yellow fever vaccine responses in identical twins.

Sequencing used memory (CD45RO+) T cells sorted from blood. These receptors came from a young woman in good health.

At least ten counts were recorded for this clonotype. The CDR3 bases are TGCAGTGCTAGAGATCCCCAAGGACAGAGCGACGAGCAGTACTTC. Translating gives CSARDPQGQSDEQYF. This chain connects TRBV20-1 to TRBJ2-7, with a weak D call TRBD1 (6 bases). Trimming took off 0 bases at V and 5 bases at J, with 17 bases between the two ends. The germline V gene encodes CDR1 DFQATT and CDR2 SNEGSKA (reference sequence). This CDR3 comprises 15 residues.

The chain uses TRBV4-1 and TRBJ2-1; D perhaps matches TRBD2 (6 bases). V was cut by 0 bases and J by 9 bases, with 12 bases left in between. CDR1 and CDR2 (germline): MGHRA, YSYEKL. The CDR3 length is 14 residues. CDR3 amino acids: CASSQDWEVSEQFF. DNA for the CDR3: TGCGCCAGCAGCCAAGATTGGGAGGTCTCTGAGCAGTTCTTC.

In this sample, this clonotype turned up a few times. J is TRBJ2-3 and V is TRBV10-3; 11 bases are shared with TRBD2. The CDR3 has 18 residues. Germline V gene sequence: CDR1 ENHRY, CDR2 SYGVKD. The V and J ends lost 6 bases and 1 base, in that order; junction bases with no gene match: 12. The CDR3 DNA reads TGTGCCATCAGCACGGCTTCAATGGGACTAGCGGGCACAGATACGCAGTATTTT. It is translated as CAISTASMGLAGTDTQYF.

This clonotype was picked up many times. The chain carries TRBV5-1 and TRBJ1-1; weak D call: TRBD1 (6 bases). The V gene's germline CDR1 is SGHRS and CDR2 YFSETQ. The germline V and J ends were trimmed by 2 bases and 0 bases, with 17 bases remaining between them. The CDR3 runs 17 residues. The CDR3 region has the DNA TGCGCCAGCAGCTTATCAAAGTGGACAGCCATGAACACTGAAGCTTTCTTT. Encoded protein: CASSLSKWTAMNTEAFF.

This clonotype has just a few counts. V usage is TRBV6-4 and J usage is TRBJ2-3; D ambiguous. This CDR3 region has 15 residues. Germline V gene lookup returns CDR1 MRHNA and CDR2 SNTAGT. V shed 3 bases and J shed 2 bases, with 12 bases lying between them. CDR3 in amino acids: CASSERVTPTDTQYF. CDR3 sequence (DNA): TGTGCCAGCAGTGAACGGGTCACCCCCACAGATACGCAGTATTTT.

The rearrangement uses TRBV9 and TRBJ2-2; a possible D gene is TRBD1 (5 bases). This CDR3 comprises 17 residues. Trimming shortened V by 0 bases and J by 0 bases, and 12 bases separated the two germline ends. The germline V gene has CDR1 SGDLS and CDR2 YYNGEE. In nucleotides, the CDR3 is TGTGCCAGCAGCGTAGCCACAGGTTGGTCGAACACCGGGGAGCTGTTTTTT. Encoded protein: CASSVATGWSNTGELFF.

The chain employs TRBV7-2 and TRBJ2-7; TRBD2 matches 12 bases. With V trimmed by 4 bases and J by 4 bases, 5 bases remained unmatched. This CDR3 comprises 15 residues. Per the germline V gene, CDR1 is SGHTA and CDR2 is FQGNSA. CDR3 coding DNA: TGTGCCAGCAGCTCCGGTGGACTAGCGGGATACGAGCAGTACTTC. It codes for CASSSGGLAGYEQYF.

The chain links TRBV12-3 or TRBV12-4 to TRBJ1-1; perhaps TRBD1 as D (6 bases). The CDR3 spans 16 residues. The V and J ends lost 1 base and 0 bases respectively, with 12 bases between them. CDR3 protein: CASSLDHRGLNTEAFF. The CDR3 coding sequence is TGTGCCAGCAGTTTAGACCACCGGGGGCTGAACACTGAAGCTTTCTTT.

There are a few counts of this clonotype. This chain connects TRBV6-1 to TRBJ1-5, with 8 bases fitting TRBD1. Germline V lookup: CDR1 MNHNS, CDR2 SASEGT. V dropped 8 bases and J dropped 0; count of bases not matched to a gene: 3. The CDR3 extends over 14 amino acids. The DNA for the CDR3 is TGTGCCAGCCTGGGACAGGTTAGCAATCAGCCCCAGCATTTT. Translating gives CASLGQVSNQPQHF.

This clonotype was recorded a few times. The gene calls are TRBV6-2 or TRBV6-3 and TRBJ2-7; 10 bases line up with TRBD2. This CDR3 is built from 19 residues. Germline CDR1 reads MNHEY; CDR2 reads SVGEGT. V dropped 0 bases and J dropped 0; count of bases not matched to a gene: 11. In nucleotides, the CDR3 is TGTGCCAGCAGTTACTCCCCCCCCGGACTAGCGGCGGCCTCCTACGAGCAGTACTTC. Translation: CASSYSPPGLAAASYEQYF.

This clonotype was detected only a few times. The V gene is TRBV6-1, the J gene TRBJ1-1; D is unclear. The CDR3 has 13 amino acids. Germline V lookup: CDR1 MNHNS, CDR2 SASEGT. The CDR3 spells CVHGNGEYTEAFF. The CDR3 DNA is TGTGTGCACGGGAATGGGGAGTACACTGAAGCTTTCTTT.

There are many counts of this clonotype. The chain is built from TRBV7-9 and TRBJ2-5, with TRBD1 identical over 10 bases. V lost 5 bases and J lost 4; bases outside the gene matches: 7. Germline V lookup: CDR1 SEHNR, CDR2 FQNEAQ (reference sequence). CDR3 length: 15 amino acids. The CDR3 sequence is CASSQGTGEGETQYF. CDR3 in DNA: TGTGCCAGCAGCCAAGGGACAGGGGAAGGAGAGACCCAGTACTTC. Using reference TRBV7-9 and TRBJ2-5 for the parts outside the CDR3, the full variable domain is DTGVSQNPRHKITKRGQNVTFRCDPISEHNRLYWYRQTLGQGPEFLTYFQNEAQLEKSRLLSDRFSAERPKGSFSTLEIQRTEQGDSAMYLCASSQGTGEGETQYFGPGTRLLVL.

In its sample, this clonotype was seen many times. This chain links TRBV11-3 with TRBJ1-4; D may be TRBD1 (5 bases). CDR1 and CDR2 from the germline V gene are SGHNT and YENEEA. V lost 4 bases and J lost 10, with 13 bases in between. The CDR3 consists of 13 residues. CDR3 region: CASSSSGDAKLFF. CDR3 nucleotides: TGTGCCAGCAGCTCCTCGGGGGATGCAAAACTGTTTTTT. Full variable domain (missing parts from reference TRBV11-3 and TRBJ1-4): EAGVVQSPRYKIIEKKQPVAFWCNPISGHNTLYWYLQNLGQGPELLIRYENEEAVDDSQLPKDRFSAERLKGVDSTLKIQPAELGDSAVYLCASSSSGDAKLFFGSGTQLSVL.

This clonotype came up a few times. The CDR3 here is CASSDDRFSHEQYF. In DNA form, the CDR3 reads TGTGCCAGCAGCGACGACAGGTTTTCCCACGAGCAGTACTTC. The chain joins TRBV7-9 to TRBJ2-7; tentative D call: TRBD1 (6 bases). Germline V gene lookup returns CDR1 SEHNR and CDR2 FQNEAQ (reference sequence). This CDR3 is built from 14 residues. Trimming cost V 5 bases and J 5 bases, with 16 bases left between them.

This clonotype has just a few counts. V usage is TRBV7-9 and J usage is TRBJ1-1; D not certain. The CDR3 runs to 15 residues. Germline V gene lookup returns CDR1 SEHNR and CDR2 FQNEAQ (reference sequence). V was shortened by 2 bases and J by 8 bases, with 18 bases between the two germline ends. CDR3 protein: CASSLLKACCREAFF. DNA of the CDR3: TGTGCCAGCAGCTTACTCAAGGCGTGCTGTCGAGAAGCTTTCTTT. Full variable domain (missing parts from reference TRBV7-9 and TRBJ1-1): DTGVSQNPRHKITKRGQNVTFRCDPISEHNRLYWYRQTLGQGPEFLTYFQNEAQLEKSRLLSDRFSAERPKGSFSTLEIQRTEQGDSAMYLCASSLLKACCREAFFGQGTRLTVV.

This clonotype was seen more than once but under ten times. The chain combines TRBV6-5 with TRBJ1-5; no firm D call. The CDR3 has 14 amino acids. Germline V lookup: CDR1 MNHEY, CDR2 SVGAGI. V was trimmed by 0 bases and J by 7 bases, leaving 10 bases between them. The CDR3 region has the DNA TGTGCCAGCAGTTACTCGGGTTTTAGGCAGCCCCAGCATTTT. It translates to CASSYSGFRQPQHF.

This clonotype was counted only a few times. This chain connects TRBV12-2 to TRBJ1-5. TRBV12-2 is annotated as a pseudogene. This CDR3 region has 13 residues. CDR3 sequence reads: CASRSCSSQPQHF. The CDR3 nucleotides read TGTGCAAGTCGCTCGTGTTCTTCGCAGCCCCAGCATTTT.

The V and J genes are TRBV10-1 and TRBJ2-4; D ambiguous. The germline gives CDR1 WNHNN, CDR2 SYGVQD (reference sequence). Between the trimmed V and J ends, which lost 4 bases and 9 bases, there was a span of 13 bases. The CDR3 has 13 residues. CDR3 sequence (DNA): TGCGCCAGCAGTGTCGGTGAATTTGGCATTCAGTACTTC. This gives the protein CASSVGEFGIQYF.

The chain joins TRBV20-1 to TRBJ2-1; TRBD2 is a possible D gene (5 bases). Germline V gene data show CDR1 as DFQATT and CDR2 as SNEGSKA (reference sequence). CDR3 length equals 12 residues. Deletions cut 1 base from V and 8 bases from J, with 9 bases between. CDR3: CSARATIYEQFF. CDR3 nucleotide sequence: TGCAGTGCTAGAGCGACTATCTATGAGCAGTTCTTC.

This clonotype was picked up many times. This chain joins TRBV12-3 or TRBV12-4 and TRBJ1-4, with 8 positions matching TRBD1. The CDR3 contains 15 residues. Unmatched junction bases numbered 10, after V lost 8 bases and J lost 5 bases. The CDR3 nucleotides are TGTGCCAGCCGACCTCAGAGGACAGGGAATGAAAAACTGTTTTTT. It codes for CASRPQRTGNEKLFF.

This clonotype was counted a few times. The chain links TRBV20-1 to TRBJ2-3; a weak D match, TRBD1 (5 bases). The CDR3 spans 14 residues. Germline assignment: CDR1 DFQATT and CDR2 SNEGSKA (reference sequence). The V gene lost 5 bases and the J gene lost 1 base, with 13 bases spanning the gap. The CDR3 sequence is CSADNLGGTDTQYF. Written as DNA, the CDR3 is TGCAGTGCTGATAACTTAGGGGGCACAGATACGCAGTATTTT.